These 25 T cell receptor beta chains were sequenced from one sample in a study of blood T cell repertoires in COVID-19. Using immunoSEQ multiplex PCR, the repertoire was profiled, and TCRdb retains in-frame clones only, with some absent. In the table there are roughly 45,000 clones, 60% to 80% of which are singletons. Sequenced material: peripheral blood. These receptor sequences come from a woman in her seventies with acute or convalescent COVID-19.

The chain uses TRBV4-1 and TRBJ1-1; 8 nucleotides line up with TRBD1. Germline V gives CDR1 MGHRA, CDR2 YSYEKL. The CDR3 spans 15 residues. V lost 5 bases to trimming and J lost 0 bases; unmatched junction nucleotides: 5. The CDR3 loop reads CASSTWTGMNTEAFF. For the CDR3, the DNA is TGCGCCAGCAGCACCTGGACAGGGATGAACACTGAAGCTTTCTTT.

The chain carries TRBV5-5 and TRBJ1-2, with D tentatively TRBD1 (5 bases). V was trimmed by 4 bases and J by 6 bases, leaving 13 bases between them. The germline CDR1 and CDR2 sequences are SGHKS and YYEKEE (reference sequence). The CDR3 is 13 amino acids. CDR3 in DNA: TGTGCCAGCAGCCCAGGGTTCACGGATGGCTACACCTTC. Translation: CASSPGFTDGYTF.

The chain recombines TRBV3-1 (or the pseudogene TRBV3-2) with TRBJ1-1; TRBD1 might be the D (6 bases). Trimming shortened V by 4 bases and J by 6 bases, and 15 bases separated the two germline ends. CDR3 length: 14 amino acids. Per the germline V gene, CDR1 is LGHDT and CDR2 is YNNKEL (reference sequence). CDR3 sequence reads: CASSLSRGGPEAFF. As DNA, the CDR3 is TGTGCCAGCAGCCTCTCCAGGGGTGGGCCTGAAGCTTTCTTT.

This rearrangement joins TRBV11-2 to TRBJ2-7; 9 bases are shared with TRBD1. Looked up from germline, CDR1 is SGHAT and CDR2 is FQNNGV. The CDR3 spans 12 residues. J gave up 10 bases and V 5 bases, and 6 bases lay outside the gene matches. The CDR3 DNA reads TGTGCCAGCAGCATCCACAGGGGGCGACAGTACTTC. It translates to CASSIHRGRQYF.

The rearrangement uses TRBV11-3 and TRBJ2-1; the match to TRBD2 covers 8 bases. V shed 8 bases, J shed 6 bases, and the junction held 3 bases outside the gene matches. From germline, CDR1 is SGHNT and CDR2 YENEEA. This CDR3 is built from 12 residues. CDR3 DNA sequence: TGTGCCAGCTCCGGGACTAGCAATGAGCAGTTCTTC. Its translation is CASSGTSNEQFF. The whole variable domain, filled in from reference TRBV11-3 and TRBJ2-1, reads EAGVVQSPRYKIIEKKQPVAFWCNPISGHNTLYWYLQNLGQGPELLIRYENEEAVDDSQLPKDRFSAERLKGVDSTLKIQPAELGDSAVYLCASSGTSNEQFFGPGTRLTVL.

The CDR3 region is CAIGTSGSTDTQYF. The DNA for the CDR3 is TGTGCCATAGGGACTAGCGGTAGCACAGATACGCAGTATTTT. The rearrangement uses TRBV10-3 and TRBJ2-3; 11 nucleotides align to TRBD2. Germline loops: CDR1 ENHRY, CDR2 SYGVKD. Trimming at V came to 9 bases and at J to 0 bases, leaving 2 bases not matched to a gene. The CDR3 has 14 residues.

V gene TRBV5-5 combines with J gene TRBJ1-1; D gene unclear. The V gene's germline CDR1 is SGHKS and CDR2 YYEKEE (reference sequence). V lost 0 bases and J lost 3, with 9 bases in between. The CDR3 spans 14 residues. DNA for the CDR3: TGTGCCAGCAGCTTGGATTCTGCGTACACTGAAGCTTTCTTT. This gives the protein CASSLDSAYTEAFF. The complete variable domain, with remaining parts taken from reference TRBV5-5 and TRBJ1-1, reads DAGVTQSPTHLIKTRGQQVTLRCSPISGHKSVSWYQQVLGQGPQFIFQYYEKEERGRGNFPDRFSARQFPNYSSELNVNALLLGDSALYLCASSLDSAYTEAFFGQGTRLTVV.

This clone came up a few times. This chain links TRBV2 with TRBJ2-1, with 8 bases matching TRBD1. Germline V gene lookup returns CDR1 SNHLY and CDR2 FYNNEI. The trim removed 1 base at V and 6 bases at J, leaving 8 bases unmatched. The CDR3 spans 16 residues. The CDR3 sequence: CASSEDRQGAFNEQFF. In DNA, the CDR3 is TGTGCCAGCAGTGAAGATCGGCAGGGGGCTTTCAATGAGCAGTTCTTC.

This clone has only a few counts. The genes are TRBV27 and TRBJ1-4; TRBD1 might be the D (6 bases). V lost 4 bases and J lost 7, with 10 bases in between. Per germline, CDR1 MNHEY and CDR2 SMNVEV (reference sequence). This CDR3 is 13 amino acids long. CDR3 DNA sequence: TGTGCCAGCAGTTACAGGGCCGGTGAAAAACTGTTTTTT. Encoded protein: CASSYRAGEKLFF.

This clone was detected only a few times. The rearrangement joins TRBV6-2 or TRBV6-3 to TRBJ1-6; D possibly corresponds to TRBD1 (5 bases). Trimming took 2 bases from V and 9 from J, leaving 14 bases between them. CDR3 length equals 15 residues. The germline CDR1 and CDR2 sequences are MNHEY and SVGEGT. In DNA form, the CDR3 reads TGTGCCAGCAGTTACGCGGGGACGAGGCGTTCACCCCTCCACTTT. This gives the protein CASSYAGTRRSPLHF.

The rearrangement joins TRBV28 to TRBJ2-7; a weak D match, TRBD2 (5 bases). CDR1 MDHEN and CDR2 SYDVKM come from the germline V gene. Deletions cut 8 bases from V and 4 bases from J, with 12 bases between. The CDR3 has 12 amino acids. DNA of the CDR3: TGTGCCAGCGCTAGCCCCTTTTACGAGCAGTACTTC. The encoded protein is CASASPFYEQYF.

The CDR3, as DNA: TGTGCCTGGGACAGGGTTGCGCACACTGAAGCTTTCTTT. It codes for CAWDRVAHTEAFF. The chain is built from TRBV30 and TRBJ1-1, with 7 bases identical to TRBD1. V was clipped by 5 bases and J by 3 bases; unmatched bases: 6. This CDR3 has 13 amino acids. In germline, CDR1 is GTSNPN, CDR2 SVGIG (reference sequence).

CDR3 DNA: TGCGCCAGCAGAGAAGGGGCCTATGGCTACACCTTC. Its protein product is CASREGAYGYTF. The chain employs TRBV5-1 and TRBJ1-2; TRBD1 is a possible D gene (5 bases). CDR1 is SGHRS and CDR2 is YFSETQ in the germline V gene. The CDR3 is 12 amino acids. Trimming cost V 5 bases and J 4 bases, with 9 bases left between them. The whole variable domain, filled in from reference TRBV5-1 and TRBJ1-2, reads KAGVTQTPRYLIKTRGQQVTLSCSPISGHRSVSWYQQTPGQGLQFLFEYFSETQRNKGNFPGRFSGRQFSNSRSEMNVSTLELGDSALYLCASREGAYGYTFGSGTRLTVV.

The chain uses TRBV5-1 and TRBJ1-5; 7 bases are a match to TRBD1. The CDR3 is 15 amino acids. V lost 2 bases, J lost 2 bases, and 4 bases stayed unmatched. Germline CDR1 is SGHRS and CDR2 is YFSETQ. CDR3 sequence reads: CASSLAGTGNQPQHF. The CDR3 DNA follows: TGCGCCAGCAGCTTAGCCGGGACAGGCAATCAGCCCCAGCATTTT.

J is TRBJ2-2 and V is TRBV2, with a tentative D call TRBD2 (5 bases). V dropped 8 bases and J dropped 3 bases, with 10 bases sitting between them. CDR1 and CDR2 (germline): SNHLY, FYNNEI. CDR3 length: 13 residues. The CDR3 DNA is TGTGCCAGCTCGCGGCGGGACACCGGGGAGCTGTTTTTT. Residues: CASSRRDTGELFF.

The rearrangement uses TRBV18 and TRBJ1-2; 8 bases agree with TRBD1. Germline V gene sequence: CDR1 KGHSH, CDR2 LQKENI. V trimming: 1 base; J trimming: 7 bases; junction bases outside the gene matches: 11. The CDR3 runs 16 residues. The CDR3 region is CASSPLPGQGLGGYTF. DNA of the CDR3: TGTGCCAGCTCACCACTTCCAGGACAGGGTCTCGGTGGCTACACCTTC.

The sample holds many counts of this clone. The chain joins TRBV15 to TRBJ1-4; 7 bases map to TRBD1. The CDR3 length is 17 residues. The germline V gene has CDR1 LNHNV and CDR2 YYDKDF (reference sequence). V dropped 1 base and J dropped 8; count of bases not matched to a gene: 13. The DNA of the CDR3 is TGTGCCACCAGCAGAGGGCTCCCAGGGGGGAACGGAGAAAAACTGTTTTTT. Residues: CATSRGLPGGNGEKLFF.

The V gene is TRBV28, the J gene TRBJ1-2; D not resolved. The CDR3 length is 16 residues. Germline V CDR1 and CDR2: MDHEN, SYDVKM. V gave up 5 bases and J gave up 6 bases, with 22 bases separating them. In DNA form, the CDR3 reads TGTGCCAGCAGTCCCCTCGGACTGGCCACACTCAATGGCTACACCTTC. Protein sequence: CASSPLGLATLNGYTF.

This chain links TRBV2 with TRBJ1-3; no clear D. V was trimmed by 1 base and J by 1 base, leaving 11 bases between them. This CDR3 region has 16 residues. CDR1 and CDR2 from the germline V gene are SNHLY and FYNNEI. In nucleotides, the CDR3 is TGTGCCAGCAGTGAAGTACACGTCGTATCTGGAAACACCATATATTTT. Translating it yields CASSEVHVVSGNTIYF.

This rearrangement joins TRBV28 to TRBJ2-2; TRBD2 is a possible D gene (6 bases). Germline assignment: CDR1 MDHEN and CDR2 SYDVKM. CDR3 size: 15 residues. The V and J ends lost 5 bases and 4 bases respectively, with 14 bases between them. The CDR3 sequence: CASSEPGLSTGELFF. The CDR3 DNA reads as TGTGCCAGCAGTGAACCGGGACTGAGCACCGGGGAGCTGTTTTTT.

The chain uses TRBV11-2 and TRBJ2-7; TRBD2 agrees at 14 bases. The CDR3 is 15 residues long. The V gene's germline CDR1 is SGHAT and CDR2 FQNNGV. The trim removed 8 bases at V and 7 bases at J, leaving 10 bases unmatched. CDR3 DNA sequence: TGTGCCAGCTCGGCCGGGACTAGCGGGAGATTTGAGCAGTACTTC. This encodes CASSAGTSGRFEQYF.

The J gene is TRBJ2-5, the V gene TRBV15, with D unclear. This CDR3 is built from 14 residues. Trimming took 0 bases from V and 2 from J, leaving 7 bases between them. Germline CDR1 is LNHNV and CDR2 is YYDKDF (reference sequence). For the CDR3, the DNA is TGTGCCACCAGCAGAGATCACTATCAAGAGACCCAGTACTTC. Translating it yields CATSRDHYQETQYF.

The rearrangement joins TRBV30 to TRBJ2-7; TRBD1 matches 7 bases. The length of the CDR3 is 12 residues. CDR1 is GTSNPN, CDR2 SVGIG, per germline (reference sequence). V was clipped by 2 bases and J by 3 bases; unmatched bases: 1. Here the CDR3 reads CAWSRDSYEQYF. DNA for the CDR3: TGTGCCTGGAGTAGGGACAGCTACGAGCAGTACTTC. The full variable domain, with the rest looked up from reference TRBV30 and TRBJ2-7, is SQTIHQWPATLVQPVGSPLSLECTVEGTSNPNLYWYRQAAGRGLQLLFYSVGIGQISSEVPQNLSASRPQDRQFILSSKKLLLSDSGFYLCAWSRDSYEQYFGPGTRLTVT.

This clone was observed a handful of times. V is TRBV7-6 and J is TRBJ2-7; 7 nucleotides align to TRBD1. The germline gives CDR1 SGHVS, CDR2 FNYEAQ. The length of the CDR3 is 16 residues. Trimming cost V 5 bases and J 4 bases; bases outside gene matches: 14. The CDR3 nucleotides are TGTGCCAGCAGCCCAGAGGGGGCCCTAGCTTCATACGAGCAGTACTTC. Amino acids: CASSPEGALASYEQYF.

The chain is built from TRBV29-1 and TRBJ2-7; D is uncertain. Germline CDR1 reads SQVTM; CDR2 reads ANQGSEA. The V and J ends lost 4 bases and 3 bases respectively, with 10 bases between them. The CDR3 has 12 amino acids. The CDR3 here is CSVGERRYEQYF. The CDR3 nucleotides are TGCAGCGTTGGCGAGCGCCGCTACGAGCAGTACTTC.